These 30 T cell receptor beta chains were all obtained from the same sample, sequenced in a study of blood T cell repertoires in COVID-19. Generated by immunoSEQ multiplex PCR, the TCRdb table keeps only in-frame clones and is missing some. The sample has 200,000 to 250,000 clones, about 85% seen once. The source material was PBMCs or T cells enriched from blood (not recorded which). These receptors came from a man under 40 who had recovered from COVID-19.

The chain is built from TRBV30 and TRBJ1-5; 10 nucleotides match TRBD1. The germline gives CDR1 GTSNPN, CDR2 SVGIG (reference sequence). The junction had 4 bases not matched to a gene; V was cut back by 5 bases and J by 6 bases. The CDR3 runs 13 residues. The CDR3 sequence is CAWGGTGAQPQHF. The CDR3 DNA follows: TGTGCCTGGGGAGGGACAGGGGCTCAGCCCCAGCATTTT.

The chain links TRBV2 to TRBJ2-1; 8 bases align to TRBD2. Germline V CDR1 and CDR2: SNHLY, FYNNEI. After removal of 4 bases from V and 1 base from J, the junction contained 6 bases not matched to a gene. This CDR3 has 16 amino acids. The CDR3 region is CASSATSERSYNEQFF. The DNA of the CDR3 is TGTGCCAGCAGTGCGACTAGCGAGCGATCCTACAATGAGCAGTTCTTC.

The chain is built from TRBV9 and TRBJ1-2; D gene ambiguous. The V end was cut by 0 bases, the J end by 1 base, with 4 bases between. Per the germline V gene, CDR1 is SGDLS and CDR2 is YYNGEE. This CDR3 is built from 13 residues. The CDR3, as DNA: TGTGCCAGCAGCGTAGATATTAACTATGGCTACACCTTC. It specifies CASSVDINYGYTF.

J is TRBJ2-1 and V is TRBV7-2, with TRBD1 matching 8 bases. Trimming cost V 5 bases and J 1 base; bases outside gene matches: 16. The CDR3 runs to 19 residues. Germline V gene lookup returns CDR1 SGHTA and CDR2 FQGNSA. CDR3 loop: CASSQTGVVRVGSYNEQFF. The DNA of the CDR3 is TGTGCCAGCAGCCAGACAGGGGTTGTAAGGGTTGGGTCCTACAATGAGCAGTTCTTC.

The CDR3 reads CASSDQIGYEQYF. CDR3 nucleotide sequence: TGTGCCAGCAGCGATCAAATCGGCTACGAGCAGTACTTC. The chain is built from TRBV9 and TRBJ2-7; D unresolved. Germline V gene data show CDR1 as SGDLS and CDR2 as YYNGEE. With 3 bases removed from V and 3 bases from J, the gap between germline ends came to 10 bases. The CDR3 loop spans 13 amino acids.

V is TRBV15 and J is TRBJ1-2, with TRBD1 matching over 9 bases. V was pared by 5 bases and J by 4 bases, with 14 bases of the junction left unmatched. Germline V gene sequence: CDR1 LNHNV, CDR2 YYDKDF (reference sequence). CDR3 size: 17 residues. CDR3 sequence: CATSGLEGQGDSYGYTF. DNA of the CDR3: TGTGCCACCAGCGGATTAGAGGGACAGGGTGACTCCTATGGCTACACCTTC.

V usage is TRBV28 and J usage is TRBJ2-3, with D perhaps TRBD2 (6 bases). The V end was cut by 6 bases, the J end by 2 bases, with 24 bases between. The CDR3 loop spans 18 amino acids. Germline CDR1 reads MDHEN; CDR2 reads SYDVKM. The CDR3 region has the DNA TGTGCCAGCAGACATCAGAAAATAGCGGACCTCCTCACAGATACGCAGTATTTT. This gives the protein CASRHQKIADLLTDTQYF.

J is TRBJ1-2 and V is TRBV7-8, with D possibly matching TRBD1 (5 bases). Per the germline V gene, CDR1 is SGHVS and CDR2 is FQNEAQ. This CDR3 is 15 amino acids long. Trimming removed 1 base at V and 8 bases at J, with 17 bases between. CDR3: CASSLVLSGWSGYTF. The CDR3 DNA is TGTGCCAGCAGCTTAGTTTTGTCAGGGTGGTCAGGCTACACCTTC.

The chain is built from TRBV28 and TRBJ1-2; 9 nucleotides match TRBD1. The length of the CDR3 is 16 residues. Germline CDR1 MDHEN, CDR2 SYDVKM. V dropped 4 bases and J dropped 8; count of bases not matched to a gene: 14. DNA of the CDR3: TGTGCCAGCAGTTCTCCGTACCAACAGGGGGCGTACGGCTACACCTTC. It yields the protein CASSSPYQQGAYGYTF.

This clone was observed a few times. The chain joins TRBV11-2 to TRBJ1-1; D is undetermined. The V gene lost 3 bases and the J gene lost 5 bases, with 7 bases spanning the gap. The CDR3 is 12 amino acids. Germline CDR1 SGHAT, CDR2 FQNNGV. CDR3 protein: CASSLSWTEAFF. The CDR3 bases are TGTGCCAGCAGCTTGAGTTGGACTGAAGCTTTCTTT.

The V call is TRBV5-1, the J call TRBJ1-1; 10 bases match TRBD1. Germline CDR1 is SGHRS and CDR2 is YFSETQ. J was trimmed by 6 bases and V by 0 bases; bases with no gene match: 8. This CDR3 spans 16 amino acids. DNA of the CDR3: TGCGCCAGCAGCTTGGCCCGGGACAGGGGCGTACCTGAAGCTTTCTTT. Protein sequence: CASSLARDRGVPEAFF. Full variable domain (remainder filled in from reference TRBV5-1 and TRBJ1-1): KAGVTQTPRYLIKTRGQQVTLSCSPISGHRSVSWYQQTPGQGLQFLFEYFSETQRNKGNFPGRFSGRQFSNSRSEMNVSTLELGDSALYLCASSLARDRGVPEAFFGQGTRLTVV.

The chain is built from TRBV30 and TRBJ1-5, with D perhaps matching TRBD1 (6 bases). Trimming removed 0 bases from V and 6 bases from J, with 15 bases in between. The germline V gene has CDR1 GTSNPN and CDR2 SVGIG (reference sequence). The CDR3 sequence is 15 residues long. The CDR3 region has the DNA TGTGCCTGGAGTGTACGGGGGGGCGGCGGTCAGCCCCAGCATTTT. Translation gives CAWSVRGGGGQPQHF.

V is TRBV7-2 and J is TRBJ1-1; 9 nucleotides line up with TRBD1. This CDR3 contains 14 residues. Unmatched junction bases numbered 10, after V lost 4 bases and J lost 10 bases. Germline V lookup: CDR1 SGHTA, CDR2 FQGNSA. The CDR3 nucleotides are TGTGCCAGCAGCTCCCGGTCGGGACAGGGTGCAGCTTTCTTT. Its translation is CASSSRSGQGAAFF.

The CDR3 spells CASSHSFYGYTF. DNA of the CDR3: TGTGCCAGCAGCCACTCTTTCTATGGCTACACCTTC. This chain joins TRBV3-1 (or the pseudogene TRBV3-2) and TRBJ1-2; D gene unclear. V gave up 3 bases and J gave up 4 bases, with 6 bases separating them. The CDR3 loop spans 12 amino acids. CDR1 is LGHDT and CDR2 is YNNKEL in the germline V gene (reference sequence).

V is TRBV11-3 and J is TRBJ2-5, with D possibly matching TRBD2 (6 bases). Trimming removed 4 bases at V and 5 bases at J, with 23 bases between. The CDR3 has 17 residues. Germline V gene data show CDR1 as SGHNT and CDR2 as YENEEA. The CDR3 nucleotides are TGTGCCAGCAGCTCCGGGGACTCCTTCGAGGAGGGGGAGACCCAGTACTTC. Translated: CASSSGDSFEEGETQYF.

CDR3 region: CASSSQGADYGYTF. DNA for the CDR3: TGTGCCAGCAGCTCACAGGGGGCAGACTATGGCTACACCTTC. J is TRBJ1-2 and V is TRBV4-2; TRBD1 matches 9 bases. The V gene's germline CDR1 is LGHNA and CDR2 YNFKEQ. V trimming: 5 bases; J trimming: 3 bases; junction bases outside the gene matches: 4. The CDR3 runs 14 residues.

This clone was detected only once. The chain recombines TRBV7-2 with TRBJ2-1, with 7 bases fitting TRBD1. CDR1 and CDR2 (germline): SGHTA, FQGNSA. The V segment lost 7 bases and the J segment 5 bases; nucleotides outside the gene matches: 17. The CDR3 loop spans 17 amino acids. The CDR3 is CASTYQGVSIPHNEQFF. The CDR3 region has the DNA TGTGCCAGCACCTACCAGGGGGTATCTATCCCCCACAATGAGCAGTTCTTC.

This clone appeared many times. The genes are TRBV27 and TRBJ2-7, with TRBD1 matching 7 bases. The V segment lost 1 base and the J segment 2 bases; nucleotides outside the gene matches: 2. Germline CDR1 and CDR2: MNHEY and SMNVEV (reference sequence). The CDR3 runs 14 residues. The CDR3 bases are TGTGCCAGCAGTTTATTCCAGGGGGCCTACGAGCAGTACTTC. It encodes CASSLFQGAYEQYF.

This sequence joins TRBV7-8 and TRBJ1-5, with D perhaps TRBD1 (5 bases). Germline V lookup: CDR1 SGHVS, CDR2 FQNEAQ. This CDR3 contains 17 residues. Trimming left V 2 bases short and J 3 bases short, with 17 bases between. The CDR3 DNA reads TGTGCCAGCAGCTTATATGGGCCGACAGAAAACAATCAGCCCCAGCATTTT. Amino acids: CASSLYGPTENNQPQHF.

The V gene is TRBV6-5, the J gene TRBJ1-2; possible D gene TRBD1, 6 bases. CDR1 and CDR2 (germline): MNHEY, SVGAGI. Deletions cut 6 bases from V and 6 bases from J, with 17 bases between. This CDR3 region has 14 residues. CDR3 protein: CASRYGQTADGYTF. In DNA form, the CDR3 reads TGTGCCAGCAGATACGGACAGACGGCGGATGGCTACACCTTC.

J is TRBJ1-1 and V is TRBV6-5; TRBD1 might be the D (5 bases). V lost 5 bases and J lost 7, with 11 bases in between. Germline lookup yields CDR1 MNHEY and CDR2 SVGAGI. This CDR3 spans 12 amino acids. CDR3 residues: CASSRIDSEAFF. The CDR3 nucleotides read TGTGCCAGCAGTCGGATAGACAGTGAAGCTTTCTTT.

This sequence joins TRBV6-5 and TRBJ1-2; a possible D gene is TRBD1 (5 bases). V gave up 3 bases and J gave up 4 bases, with 15 bases separating them. Germline V gene lookup returns CDR1 MNHEY and CDR2 SVGAGI. The CDR3 is 15 residues long. This chain's CDR3 is CASSYSRGTSYGYTF. Here the CDR3 DNA reads TGTGCCAGCAGTTATTCTCGGGGGACGAGCTATGGCTACACCTTC.

A single count supports this clone. The rearrangement links TRBV18 to TRBJ1-5, with a tentative D call TRBD1 (6 bases). This CDR3 comprises 16 residues. Germline CDR1 reads KGHSH; CDR2 reads LQKENI. The V end lost 3 bases, the J end lost 0 bases, and 12 bases lay between the germline ends. DNA for the CDR3: TGTGCCAGCTCACCGATGACAGGCAATAGCAATCAGCCCCAGCATTTT. Protein: CASSPMTGNSNQPQHF.

This clone showed up just once. The CDR3 region has the DNA TGTGCCAGCAGTCTACAGGGTGGTTGGCTAGCGGATTACAATGAGCAGTTCTTC. It codes for CASSLQGGWLADYNEQFF. The chain carries TRBV3-1 (or the pseudogene TRBV3-2) and TRBJ2-1; a weak D match, TRBD2 (7 bases). V dropped 6 bases and J dropped 4 bases, with 25 bases sitting between them. This CDR3 has 18 residues. Looked up from germline, CDR1 is LGHDT and CDR2 is YNNKEL (reference sequence).

CDR3 loop: CASSPPGGQNQPQHF. In nucleotides, the CDR3 is TGTGCCAGCAGCCCCCCCGGGGGGCAAAATCAGCCCCAGCATTTT. V is TRBV6-5 and J is TRBJ1-5; D may be TRBD1 (6 bases). The CDR3 length is 15 residues. Germline-derived CDR1 and CDR2 are MNHEY and SVGAGI. V shed 6 bases and J shed 4 bases, with 16 bases lying between them.

The rearrangement links TRBV2 to TRBJ2-1; the match to TRBD2 covers 13 bases. In germline, CDR1 is SNHLY, CDR2 FYNNEI. V shed 6 bases and J 11 bases; nucleotides not matched to a gene: 4. The CDR3 has 13 residues. The CDR3 spells CASSGLAGDKQFF. CDR3 nucleotide sequence: TGTGCCAGCAGCGGACTAGCGGGAGACAAGCAGTTCTTC.

In DNA form, the CDR3 reads TGTGCCAGCACCTCTTGGCGGGGCCGAGATGGCTACACCTTC. It yields the protein CASTSWRGRDGYTF. This chain uses TRBV27 with TRBJ1-2, with a possible D match to TRBD1 (5 bases). The CDR3 sequence is 14 residues long. The germline CDR1 and CDR2 sequences are MNHEY and SMNVEV (reference sequence). V gave up 7 bases and J gave up 6 bases, with 18 bases separating them.

The V call is TRBV7-2, the J call TRBJ2-3; TRBD2 matches 7 bases. The CDR3 is 13 residues long. Trimming at V came to 11 bases and at J to 4 bases, leaving 9 bases not matched to a gene. Germline CDR1 and CDR2: SGHTA and FQGNSA. The CDR3 loop is CADSVRGADTQYF. In nucleotides, the CDR3 is TGTGCCGACAGTGTACGGGGGGCAGATACGCAGTATTTT.

J is TRBJ2-7 and V is TRBV10-3; TRBD1 matches 8 bases. After removal of 8 bases from V and 6 bases from J, the junction contained 15 bases not matched to a gene. This CDR3 has 15 residues. Germline values: CDR1 ENHRY, CDR2 SYGVKD. CDR3 DNA: TGTGCCATCTCACCTTCCGGACAGGGCCCCCTCGAGCAGTACTTC. Translated, it gives CAISPSGQGPLEQYF.

The V and J genes are TRBV4-3 and TRBJ1-1; D might be TRBD1 (5 bases). The CDR3 loop spans 13 amino acids. Germline lookup yields CDR1 LGHNA and CDR2 YSLEER. The ends were cut back, 1 base at V and 4 bases at J, with 7 bases in the middle. The DNA for the CDR3 is TGCGCCAGCAGCCAAGTGGGGGGCACTGAAGCTTTCTTT. Amino acids: CASSQVGGTEAFF.